This record looks at one T cell receptor beta chain sequence and its context. This clonotype was seen at least ten times. Which antigen it targets is not known. No per-base quality is available; no much larger clone lies one base away. The method behind the library was 5' RACE. Sequencing relied on an Illumina HiSeq 2500. The second PCR ran for roughly 7 to 11 cycles and used a J-beta primer mix along with a sample-barcoded 5' primer. Each TCR beta cDNA molecule received a unique molecular identifier from a template-switch 5' adaptor carrying 12 random nucleotides. Each sample yielded at least 2.5 million CDR3-containing paired-end reads. First-strand cDNA was synthesized from all RNA with the Mint cDNA synthesis kit, primed by a TRBC-specific oligonucleotide. All cDNA was treated with uracil-DNA glycosylase and then went through a first 18-cycle PCR with the universal primers M1SS and BC2_uni_R. In the authors' own workflow: For normalization, 1 million high-quality reads, each with a distinct molecular identifier, were randomly selected from each sample. Instead of being binned into consensus sequences, reads that shared molecular identifiers were thrown out. CDR3 identification, clonotype clustering and error correction used MiTCR with a Q25 quality threshold and the strictest error-elimination algorithm. A nonparametric unseen species model using Euler transformation provided a lower-bound estimate of total TCR beta diversity. TCRdb trimmed public reads at Q25 via fastp, called clones via MiXCR and kept in-frame beta chains. Each record represents a unique CDR3 protein, reported with the most common genes and DNA among its rows. TCRdb, not the original authors, processed these V and J calls. A total of 1.5 million to 2 million distinct CDR3 sequences appear in this sample, 25% to 30% of them only once. Less than 9.5% of the sample is held by the ten biggest clonotypes.

CDR1 and CDR2 are drawn from the germline V gene: MNHEY, SVGAGI. The germline V end is reduced by 7 bases and the J end by 5 bases; junction bases left unmatched: 14. The cysteine opens and the phenylalanine closes a CDR3 of 16 amino acids. Solely the CDR3 DNA is kept, with 48 bases framed from the first base. This sample stems from a study of blood T cells in healthy people across ages (dated by TCRdb to 2014 to 2015). In terms of the full investigation: In model experiments, template switching captured about one uniquely barcoded TCR beta cDNA molecule for every two T cells. The study analyzed two additional independent replicas of 1 million unique cDNA reads from the same blood draw for two donors, one aged 18 to 30 and one aged 80 or older. The study measured age-related changes in TCR beta repertoire diversity using deep sequencing normalized with unique cDNA molecular identifiers. Donors were grouped into four age groups: young (average about 15 years), middle-aged (39), aged (around 56) and long-lived (less than 85). Donors of different ages were randomly distributed across sequencing lanes to avoid experimental bias.

Here is what the overall study found, with its caveats: Bulk unsorted PBMC profiling prevented conclusive comparison of naive and antigen-experienced compartments. The long-lived group showed more naive CD4+ T cells, fewer expanded clones and increased TCR diversity than the aged group, suggesting age selection. The percentage of naive T cells measured by flow cytometry correlated strongly with observed TCR beta diversity. Because the CMV infection status of the donors was unknown, age-related changes in expanded clonotypes may potentially have been confounded. As age increased, observed TCR beta diversity per million T cells dropped in a roughly linear way, and a significant reduction was already evident by age roughly 40. Estimates of total diversity based on one million sequenced T cells were regarded as lower bounds and as underestimates.

Donors were 39 systemically healthy Caucasian individuals from Russia aged roughly 6 to 100 years. Each donor gave about 10 milliliters of peripheral blood, drawn into EDTA-treated Vacutainer tubes. Ficoll-Paque density-gradient centrifugation was used to isolate PBMCs, with at least 6 million obtained per sample. Total RNA was extracted from PBMCs with Trizol reagent, with at least 5.5 micrograms obtained per sample. For every donor, an aliquot of PBMCs went through flow cytometry to measure the percentages of naive CD45RAhigh/CD27high T cells. Here the chain combines TRBV6-5 and TRBJ2-7, with 10 bases in between that match TRBD2. The sequenced sample was blood. The TCR originated in a woman aged 30 to 39 in good health. The CDR3 amino acid sequence is: CASTGRASGSFNEQYF. The DNA reads as follows: TGTGCCAGCACCGGCCGGGCTAGCGGGAGTTTCAACGAGCAGTACTTC.